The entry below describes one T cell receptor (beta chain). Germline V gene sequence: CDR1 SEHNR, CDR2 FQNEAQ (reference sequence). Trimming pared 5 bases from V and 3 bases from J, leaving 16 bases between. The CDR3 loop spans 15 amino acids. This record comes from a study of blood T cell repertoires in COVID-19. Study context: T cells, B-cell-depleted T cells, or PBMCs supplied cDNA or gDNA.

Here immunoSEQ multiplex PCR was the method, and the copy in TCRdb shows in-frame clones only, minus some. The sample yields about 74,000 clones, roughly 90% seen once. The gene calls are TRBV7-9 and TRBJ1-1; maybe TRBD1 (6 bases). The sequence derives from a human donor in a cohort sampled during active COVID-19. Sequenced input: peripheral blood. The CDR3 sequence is CASSPQTGRDTEAFF. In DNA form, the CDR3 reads TGTGCCAGCAGCCCCCAGACAGGTCGAGACACTGAAGCTTTCTTT.